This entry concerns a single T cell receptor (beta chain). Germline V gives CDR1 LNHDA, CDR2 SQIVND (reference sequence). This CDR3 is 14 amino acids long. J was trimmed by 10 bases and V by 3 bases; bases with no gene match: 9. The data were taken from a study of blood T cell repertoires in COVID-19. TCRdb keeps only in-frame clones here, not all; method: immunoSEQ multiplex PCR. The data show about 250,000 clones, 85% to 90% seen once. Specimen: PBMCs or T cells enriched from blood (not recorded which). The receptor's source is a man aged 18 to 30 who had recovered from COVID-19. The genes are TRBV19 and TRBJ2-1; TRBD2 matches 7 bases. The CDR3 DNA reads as TGTGCCAGTAGTATGGGGCTAGCGGAGGGGGAGCAGTTCTTC. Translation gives CASSMGLAEGEQFF.